This is a list of T cell receptor beta chains from one sample in a study of cytomegalovirus exposure and HLA in healthy donors. Some clones are missing from TCRdb's copy, which holds only in-frame ones; the method was immunoSEQ multiplex PCR. The data hold 74,000 or so clones, with over 70% observed a single time. Sequencing was performed on PBMCs. These receptors all come from a woman between 35 and 50 years old in good health and CMV-seronegative. The CDR3 runs from the conserved cysteine through the conserved F or W. Each record gives: D gene, J gene, clone size, V gene, CDR3 DNA, CDR3 protein. D genes are given only for firm matches. The size field is filled for only some rows; it gives once, few, many or a size class.

D: NA; J: TRBJ1-4; size: few; V: TRBV6-1; DNA: TGTGCCAGCGAATTCTCAGCAACTAATGAAAAACTGTTTTTT; CDR3: CASEFSATNEKLFF
D: NA; J: TRBJ1-1; size: NA; V: TRBV15; DNA: TGTGCCACCAGCAGAGTCACGGGAGGGAACACTGAAGCTTTCTTT; CDR3: CATSRVTGGNTEAFF
D: TRBD1; J: TRBJ2-1; size: once; V: TRBV30; DNA: TGTGCCCGCGGGACAGGGACTTCCAATGAGCAGTTCTTC; CDR3: CARGTGTSNEQFF
D: TRBD2; J: TRBJ2-7; size: NA; V: TRBV5-1; DNA: TGCGCCAGCAGCGTAGCCACTAGCGGGGACCAAATTTACTACGAGCAGTACTTC; CDR3: CASSVATSGDQIYYEQYF
D: TRBD2; J: TRBJ2-3; size: NA; V: TRBV7-7; DNA: TGTGCTAGCAGCTTAGGACTAGGCGGAACAGATACGCAGTATTTT; CDR3: CASSLGLGGTDTQYF
D: NA; J: TRBJ2-3; size: few; V: TRBV7-9; DNA: TGTGCCAGCAGCCTACAGCTTCATAGCACAGATACGCAGTATTTT; CDR3: CASSLQLHSTDTQYF
D: TRBD1; J: TRBJ2-5; size: NA; V: TRBV27; DNA: TGTGCCAGCAGGAGGACAGGTGTACAAGAGACCCAGTACTTC; CDR3: CASRRTGVQETQYF
D: NA; J: TRBJ1-4; size: NA; V: TRBV25-1; DNA: TGTGCCAGCAGTGCCCAGGCAATCGCAACTAATGAAAAACTGTTTTTT; CDR3: CASSAQAIATNEKLFF
D: NA; J: TRBJ2-1; size: NA; V: TRBV19; DNA: TGTGCGAGTCAGGCAGGGTCCTACAATGAGCAGTTCTTC; CDR3: CASQAGSYNEQFF
D: NA; J: TRBJ2-7; size: NA; V: TRBV29-1; DNA: TGCAGCGTTGGCGGGTACGAGCAGTACTTC; CDR3: CSVGGYEQYF
D: TRBD1; J: TRBJ1-2; size: NA; V: TRBV4-3; DNA: TGCGCCAGCAGCCAAACAGGGGGCCACAACTATGGCTACACCTTC; CDR3: CASSQTGGHNYGYTF